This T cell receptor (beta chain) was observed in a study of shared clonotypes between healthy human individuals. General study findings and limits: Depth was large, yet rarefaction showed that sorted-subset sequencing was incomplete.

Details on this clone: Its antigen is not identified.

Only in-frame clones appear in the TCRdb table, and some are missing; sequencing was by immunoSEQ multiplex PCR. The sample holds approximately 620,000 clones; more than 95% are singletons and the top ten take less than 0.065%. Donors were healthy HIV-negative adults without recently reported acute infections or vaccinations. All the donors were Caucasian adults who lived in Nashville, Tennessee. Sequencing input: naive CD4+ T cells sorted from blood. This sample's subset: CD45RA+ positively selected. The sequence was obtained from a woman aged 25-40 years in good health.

The CDR3, as DNA: TGTGCCACCAGCACGTACAGGGGGCATGAAAAACTGTTTTTT. Encoded protein: CATSTYRGHEKLFF. The rearrangement uses TRBV15 and TRBJ1-4; 9 nucleotides line up with TRBD1. Germline CDR1 is LNHNV and CDR2 is YYDKDF (reference sequence). J was trimmed by 6 bases and V by 4 bases; bases with no gene match: 3. The CDR3 has 14 residues.